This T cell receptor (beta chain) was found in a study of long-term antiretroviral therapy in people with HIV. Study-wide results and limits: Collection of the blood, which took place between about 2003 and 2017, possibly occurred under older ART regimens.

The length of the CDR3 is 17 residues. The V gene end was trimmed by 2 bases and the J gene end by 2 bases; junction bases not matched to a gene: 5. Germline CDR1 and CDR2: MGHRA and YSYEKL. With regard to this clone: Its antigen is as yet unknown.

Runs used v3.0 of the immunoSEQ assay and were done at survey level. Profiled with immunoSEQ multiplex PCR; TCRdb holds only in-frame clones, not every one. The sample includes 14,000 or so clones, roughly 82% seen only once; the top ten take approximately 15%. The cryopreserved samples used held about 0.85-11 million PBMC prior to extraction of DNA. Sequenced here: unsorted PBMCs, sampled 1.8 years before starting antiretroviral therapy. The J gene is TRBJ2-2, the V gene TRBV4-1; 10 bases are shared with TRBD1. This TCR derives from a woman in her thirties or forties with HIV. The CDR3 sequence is CASSQPMTGGNTGELFF. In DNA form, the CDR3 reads TGCGCCAGCAGCCAACCAATGACAGGGGGCAACACCGGGGAGCTGTTTTTT.